The present T cell receptor beta chain was sequenced within a study of T cell changes during pregnancy in multiple sclerosis. This table comes from immunoSEQ multiplex PCR, and its TCRdb copy is limited to in-frame clones, with some not included. The table records 35,000 to 45,000 clones, around nine tenths of them present only once. The CDR3 totals 16 residues. CDR1 is SNHLY, CDR2 FYNNEI, per germline. V was clipped by 5 bases and J by 7 bases; unmatched bases: 12. The source was CD8+ T cells from peripheral blood mononuclear cells, collected in the first trimester of pregnancy. The TCR comes from a female donor with multiple sclerosis, enrolled in a pregnancy study. This chain uses TRBV2 with TRBJ2-1, with 9 bases aligning to TRBD2. The CDR3 region is CASSTPVAGASNEQFF. The CDR3 DNA follows: TGTGCCAGCAGTACGCCAGTAGCGGGGGCGTCGAATGAGCAGTTCTTC.